The 27 T cell receptor beta chains below were found in one sample sequenced in a study of OX40 agonist ivuxolimab in advanced cancers. Some clones are missing from TCRdb's copy, which holds only in-frame ones; the method was immunoSEQ multiplex PCR. Among some 86,000 clones, 70% to 85% were seen once, and the ten largest hold more than 3.5%. The sample consisted of CD4+ or CD8+ T cells sorted from blood, taken in a trial of the OX40 agonist ivuxolimab. The receptors come from an adult with an advanced solid tumor such as melanoma, head and neck, liver or kidney cancer.

The chain carries TRBV30 and TRBJ2-2, with D perhaps matching TRBD1 (5 bases). V was cut by 0 bases and J by 0 bases, with 8 bases left in between. Germline V CDR1 and CDR2: GTSNPN, SVGIG (reference sequence). There are 15 residues in the CDR3. The CDR3 DNA sequence: TGTGCCTGGAGTGTTAGGACAACGAACACCGGGGAGCTGTTTTTT. Its translation is CAWSVRTTNTGELFF.

The chain uses TRBV5-1 and TRBJ1-1; perhaps TRBD1 as D (5 bases). V shed 1 base and J shed 0 bases, with 16 bases lying between them. The germline V gene encodes CDR1 SGHRS and CDR2 YFSETQ. The CDR3 contains 17 residues. CDR3 sequence reads: CASSLFGGAGLNTEAFF. Here the CDR3 DNA reads TGCGCCAGCAGCTTGTTCGGGGGTGCGGGCCTGAACACTGAAGCTTTCTTT.

The rearrangement links TRBV5-4 to TRBJ2-2; D could derive from TRBD1 or TRBD2 (5 bases each). This CDR3 has 16 amino acids. In germline, CDR1 is SGHNT, CDR2 YYREEE (reference sequence). The V end lost 4 bases, the J end lost 6 bases, and 19 bases lay between the germline ends. The CDR3 sequence is CASSVPAGAGAGELFF. The CDR3 bases are TGTGCCAGCAGCGTACCCGCCGGGGCCGGGGCCGGGGAGCTGTTTTTT.

The V and J genes are TRBV7-3 and TRBJ2-1; 7 bases match TRBD2. In germline, CDR1 is SGHTA, CDR2 FQGTGA. The CDR3 runs 15 residues. The trim removed 2 bases at V and 3 bases at J, leaving 4 bases unmatched. The CDR3: CASSLQGGSYNEQFF. CDR3 coding DNA: TGTGCCAGCAGCTTACAAGGCGGGAGCTACAATGAGCAGTTCTTC. Full variable domain (rest looked up from reference TRBV7-3 and TRBJ2-1): GAGVSQTPSNKVTEKGKYVELRCDPISGHTALYWYRQSLGQGPEFLIYFQGTGAADDSGLPNDRFFAVRPEGSVSTLKIQRTERGDSAVYLCASSLQGGSYNEQFFGPGTRLTVL.

The chain couples TRBV14 to TRBJ2-7; D gene ambiguous. V was shortened by 0 bases and J by 0 bases, with 9 bases between the two germline ends. CDR3 length: 15 amino acids. Germline CDR1 SGHDN, CDR2 FVKESK. The CDR3 DNA is TGTGCCAGCAGCCAAGATCTCCTTAGCTCCTACGAGCAGTACTTC. This codes for CASSQDLLSSYEQYF.

This clone appeared a single time. This chain uses TRBV7-2 with TRBJ1-1; no clear D gene. Trimming removed 2 bases at V and 11 bases at J, with 9 bases between. The CDR3 has 11 amino acids. Germline V CDR1 and CDR2: SGHTA, FQGNSA. In DNA, the CDR3 is TGTGCCAGCAGCTTACCTGACATGGCTTTCTTT. Its translation is CASSLPDMAFF.

The V call is TRBV6-5, the J call TRBJ1-1; 7 bases are a match to TRBD1. With 7 bases clipped from V and 7 bases from J, the junction kept 6 bases outside the gene matches. This CDR3 is 12 amino acids long. CDR1 and CDR2 from the germline V gene are MNHEY and SVGAGI. The DNA of the CDR3 is TGTGCCAGCAAGGAGGGGGCGGGTGAAGCTTTCTTT. This gives the protein CASKEGAGEAFF.

The chain carries TRBV5-1 and TRBJ2-2; 9 nucleotides line up with TRBD2. The CDR3 spans 15 residues. CDR1 is SGHRS and CDR2 is YFSETQ in the germline V gene. Germline trimming cut 4 bases from V and 6 bases from J; bases unmatched to any gene: 7. CDR3 amino acids: CASSPYLAGAGELFF. CDR3 coding DNA: TGCGCCAGCAGCCCGTACTTAGCGGGAGCCGGGGAGCTGTTTTTT.

V and J are TRBV6-1 and TRBJ2-4; 7 nucleotides align to TRBD1. This CDR3 region has 13 residues. The germline V gene has CDR1 MNHNS and CDR2 SASEGT. V dropped 6 bases and J dropped 9; count of bases not matched to a gene: 8. The CDR3 reads CASSPTGWGIQYF. The CDR3, as DNA: TGTGCCAGCAGCCCGACAGGGTGGGGCATTCAGTACTTC.

This chain joins TRBV19 and TRBJ1-3, with D possibly matching TRBD1 (5 bases). Germline CDR1 and CDR2: LNHDA and SQIVND (reference sequence). Trimming shortened V by 6 bases and J by 3 bases, and 9 bases separated the two germline ends. The CDR3 loop spans 13 amino acids. The CDR3 region is CASSWDLGNTIYF. The CDR3 bases are TGTGCCAGTAGCTGGGACCTTGGAAACACCATATATTTT.

The V and J genes are TRBV27 and TRBJ2-5; the match to TRBD1 covers 7 bases. The tail of the sequence fits TRBJ2-7 better, so the J call may be wrong. Germline values: CDR1 MNHEY, CDR2 SMNVEV (reference sequence). The CDR3 spans 13 residues. The CDR3 region is CASSVRTGYEQYF. CDR3 DNA sequence: TGTGCCAGCAGTGTGAGGACAGGCTACGAGCAGTACTTC.

The chain couples TRBV13 to TRBJ2-7; 9 bases are shared with TRBD2. Germline assignment: CDR1 PRHDT and CDR2 FYEKMQ (reference sequence). The CDR3 is made up of 18 amino acids. V lost 4 bases and J lost 7; bases outside the gene matches: 20. The CDR3 sequence: CASSSEIYGREGAPEQYF. The CDR3 bases are TGTGCCAGCAGCTCAGAAATATACGGGCGGGAGGGCGCCCCAGAGCAGTACTTC.

V usage is TRBV28 and J usage is TRBJ2-1; 8 bases map to TRBD2. Germline V gene sequence: CDR1 MDHEN, CDR2 SYDVKM. V lost 2 bases and J lost 7; bases outside the gene matches: 7. The length of the CDR3 is 15 residues. DNA of the CDR3: TGTGCCAGCAGTTTAGCGGGAGGAGAGTTTAATGAGCAGTTCTTC. It encodes CASSLAGGEFNEQFF. The full variable domain, with the rest looked up from reference TRBV28 and TRBJ2-1, is DVKVTQSSRYLVKRTGEKVFLECVQDMDHENMFWYRQDPGLGLRLIYFSYDVKMKEKGDIPEGYSVSREKKERFSLILESASTNQTSMYLCASSLAGGEFNEQFFGPGTRLTVL.

J is TRBJ1-2 and V is TRBV9; 10 nucleotides align to TRBD1. The CDR3 is 14 amino acids. J lost 4 bases, V lost 3 bases, and 3 bases had no gene match. Per the germline V gene, CDR1 is SGDLS and CDR2 is YYNGEE. CDR3 bases: TGTGCCAGCAGCGGGGGACAGGGGAGCTATGGCTACACCTTC. Encoded protein: CASSGGQGSYGYTF. Variable domain in full (rest from reference TRBV9 and TRBJ1-2): DSGVTQTPKHLITATGQRVTLRCSPRSGDLSVYWYQQSLDQGLQFLIQYYNGEERAKGNILERFSAQQFPDLHSELNLSSLELGDSALYFCASSGGQGSYGYTFGSGTRLTVV.

This clone has just one count. CDR3 amino acids: CASSLMGQGMQYF. CDR3 sequence (DNA): TGTGCCAGCAGCCTTATGGGACAGGGGATGCAGTACTTC. The chain couples TRBV5-4 to TRBJ2-7; the match to TRBD1 covers 10 bases. Germline V gives CDR1 SGHNT, CDR2 YYREEE (reference sequence). CDR3 length: 13 residues. V was clipped by 4 bases and J by 9 bases; unmatched bases: 7. The entire variable domain, with the rest obtained from reference TRBV5-4 and TRBJ2-7, is as follows: ETGVTQSPTHLIKTRGQQVTLRCSSQSGHNTVSWYQQALGQGPQFIFQYYREEENGRGNFPPRFSGLQFPNYSSELNVNALELDDSALYLCASSLMGQGMQYFGPGTRLTVT.

The rearrangement links TRBV28 to TRBJ1-2, with D maybe TRBD1 (5 bases). The CDR3 has 17 amino acids. Trimming left V 3 bases short and J 4 bases short, with 21 bases between. Germline V gene sequence: CDR1 MDHEN, CDR2 SYDVKM. CDR3 region: CASSFNRDGSGSYGYTF. For the CDR3, the DNA is TGTGCCAGCAGTTTTAATAGGGACGGGAGCGGGAGCTATGGCTACACCTTC.

The chain employs TRBV28 and TRBJ2-1; D ambiguous. This CDR3 contains 18 residues. V lost 6 bases and J 1 base, leaving 22 bases between the germline ends. The germline CDR1 and CDR2 sequences are MDHEN and SYDVKM. The chain's CDR3 is CASSPKRAADLSYNEQFF. As DNA, the CDR3 is TGTGCCAGCAGCCCTAAACGGGCGGCGGATCTATCCTACAATGAGCAGTTCTTC.

The chain combines TRBV7-2 with TRBJ2-3, with D uncertain. Germline values: CDR1 SGHTA, CDR2 FQGNSA. The CDR3 loop spans 13 amino acids. V lost 6 bases and J 8 bases, leaving 15 bases between the germline ends. The CDR3 DNA is TGTGCCAGCAGATCTTACGCTGATGGTACGCAGTATTTT. Translation: CASRSYADGTQYF.

This chain links TRBV7-3 with TRBJ2-7; TRBD1 or TRBD2 may be the D gene (6 bases each). The CDR3 runs to 13 residues. Germline lookup yields CDR1 SGHTA and CDR2 FQGTGA. Trimming removed 5 bases from V and 2 bases from J, with 10 bases in between. The CDR3 coding sequence is TGTGCCAGCAGCCCCGGGGGCACCTACGAGCAGTACTTC. Translation gives CASSPGGTYEQYF.

The V call is TRBV7-2, the J call TRBJ2-1, with no clear D. The CDR3 totals 12 residues. Trimming stripped 5 bases from V and 10 bases from J, with 12 bases between. Germline-derived CDR1 and CDR2 are SGHTA and FQGNSA. The CDR3 here is CASSQTVPEQFF. The CDR3 coding sequence is TGTGCCAGCAGCCAGACGGTCCCGGAGCAGTTCTTC.

The table lists this clone with a count of one. V and J are TRBV28 and TRBJ2-7; 7 bases are a match to TRBD2. The CDR3 runs to 11 residues. V lost 10 bases, J lost 13 bases, and 13 bases stayed unmatched. Looked up from germline, CDR1 is MDHEN and CDR2 is SYDVKM. The CDR3 protein is CATLAGVGIYF. CDR3 sequence (DNA): TGTGCCACCCTCGCGGGAGTCGGGATTTACTTC.

The chain uses TRBV7-2 and TRBJ2-1, with TRBD1 matching over 7 bases. CDR1 and CDR2 (germline): SGHTA, FQGNSA. The V and J ends lost 4 bases and 7 bases, in that order; junction bases with no gene match: 7. The CDR3 loop spans 14 amino acids. CDR3 amino acids: CASSSRTGYNEQFF. CDR3 coding DNA: TGTGCCAGCAGCTCCCGGACAGGTTATAATGAGCAGTTCTTC.

The genes are TRBV10-3 and TRBJ2-5; no clear D. V gave up 11 bases and J gave up 7 bases, with 14 bases separating them. The CDR3 has 11 residues. Per germline, CDR1 ENHRY and CDR2 SYGVKD. This CDR3 is CAVYDAGTQYF. The CDR3 DNA follows: TGTGCCGTGTACGACGCTGGGACCCAGTACTTC.

The rearrangement links TRBV27 to TRBJ1-5; 7 bases match TRBD1. The CDR3 covers 20 residues. Germline trimming cut 5 bases from V and 5 bases from J; bases unmatched to any gene: 24. CDR1 and CDR2 (germline): MNHEY, SMNVEV (reference sequence). The CDR3, as DNA: TGTGCCAGCAGTCTAACCCCCCCGGGACAGATTTTCTCAGGGGATCAGCCCCAGCATTTT. Protein product: CASSLTPPGQIFSGDQPQHF.

This chain links TRBV7-9 with TRBJ2-5, with TRBD1 as a possible D gene (5 bases). The V end lost 1 base, the J end lost 5 bases, and 8 bases lay between the germline ends. The CDR3 is made up of 13 amino acids. Germline assignment: CDR1 SEHNR and CDR2 FQNEAQ (reference sequence). The CDR3 region is CASSLGTSETQYF. As DNA, the CDR3 is TGTGCCAGCAGCTTAGGGACATCGGAGACCCAGTACTTC.

The table lists this clone with a count of one. The chain recombines TRBV2 with TRBJ2-7, with TRBD2 matching 7 bases. The CDR3 runs to 14 residues. Trimming took 2 bases from V and 2 from J; bases not matched to a gene: 3. Germline V gene data show CDR1 as SNHLY and CDR2 as FYNNEI. The CDR3 nucleotides read TGTGCCAGCAGTGAATGGGGGAGGGCCTACGAGCAGTACTTC. This sequence encodes CASSEWGRAYEQYF.

The chain combines TRBV4-1 with TRBJ2-1; D not certain. V was pared by 4 bases and J by 6 bases, with 10 bases between. The CDR3 runs to 13 residues. Germline V gene data show CDR1 as MGHRA and CDR2 as YSYEKL. The CDR3 loop is CASSLRRTNEQFF. DNA for the CDR3: TGCGCCAGCAGCCTTAGAAGAACCAATGAGCAGTTCTTC.